This T cell receptor (beta chain) was sequenced during a study of cytomegalovirus exposure and HLA in healthy donors. PCR amplification relied on 60 Vbeta primers (plus 13 Jbeta primers). Generated by immunoSEQ multiplex PCR, the TCRdb table keeps only in-frame clones and is missing some. The sample records about 150,000 clones, just under 75% being singletons. This CDR3 has 16 amino acids. V was pared by 3 bases and J by 4 bases, with 5 bases of the junction left unmatched. CDR1 and CDR2 from the germline V gene are KGHSH and LQKENI. This clone was detected once. Its specificity is unknown. Study observations and caveats: Highest at DRB1 and lowest at HLA-C, TCR association rates differed among HLA loci in a later analysis. HLA alleles were associated with around 17,000 TCR beta sequences in a later analysis at 0.05 false discovery rate. In the analysis, some V segments, TRBV6-2 and TRBV6-3 included, were excluded as indistinguishable.

The study sampled nominally healthy donors, though unrecorded immune exposures were likely. The chain uses TRBV18 and TRBJ1-4, with 10 bases aligning to TRBD1. This clonotype originated in a woman aged 18-29 years in good health and CMV-seronegative. The sequenced sample consisted of PBMCs. This CDR3 reads CASSPRQGAFNEKLFF. The CDR3 DNA is TGTGCCAGCTCACCGCGACAGGGGGCGTTTAATGAAAAACTGTTTTTT.